These T cell receptor beta chains were read from a single sample in a study of radiotherapy plus CTLA-4 blockade in lung cancer. Sequencing was performed with immunoSEQ multiplex PCR; in TCRdb, only in-frame clones are kept and a portion is missing. The table has about 62,000 clones, 60% to 80% seen once. This specimen was peripheral blood, taken from a patient treated with radiotherapy plus ipilimumab. The receptor source for this set is a human donor with non-small cell lung cancer who had a complete response to radiotherapy plus ipilimumab. Each CDR3 is given without its conserved first and last residue.

v_gene	j_gene	CDR3aa
TRBV5-4	TRBJ2-3	ASSRTASHGATDTQY
TRBV2	TRBJ1-2	ASSELGGGYT
TRBV28	.	ATGQPYEQY
TRBV6-1	TRBJ1-2	ASSQPGTAYYGYT
TRBV5-1	TRBJ1-6	ASSLVQGNNSPLH
TRBV4-1	TRBJ2-7	ASSQDLGLTYEQY
TRBV11-2	TRBJ1-3	ASSPGGNTIY
TRBV20-1	TRBJ1-2	SAPYGDGYT
TRBV20-1	TRBJ2-1	SAPLYNEQF
TRBV7-9	TRBJ1-2	ASSLTLSRDIYGYT
TRBV28	TRBJ2-2	ASSSPGELF
TRBV27	TRBJ1-1	ASSIGLGNRGTEAF
TRBV29-1	TRBJ2-3	SVRQGASTDTQY
TRBV6-5	TRBJ1-1	ASSYLAGTGGRRAF
TRBV27	TRBJ2-7	ASSQRGGEQY
TRBV10-3	TRBJ2-7	AISSPEDSFYEQY
TRBV5-4	TRBJ2-7	ASSGGTGEIYEQY
TRBV2	TRBJ1-2	ASSPPGTADRYT
TRBV7-9	TRBJ1-1	ASSLEGGSVGTEAF
TRBV29-1	TRBJ2-7	SVARTGDTYEQY
TRBV6-1	TRBJ2-7	ASIPQGAGPEEQY
TRBV6-5	TRBJ2-7	ASSAGTRKEQY
TRBV5-6	TRBJ2-7	ASSFRRVNSRPYEQY
TRBV2	TRBJ2-3	ASGGVGTDTQY
TRBV4-3	TRBJ1-4	ASSQDATPGKLF
TRBV5-1	TRBJ1-6	ASSLLGGLSPLH
TRBV10-3	TRBJ2-5	AINQGPLASAQETQY
TRBV5-1	TRBJ2-7	ASSLVGGGSYEQY
TRBV11-2	TRBJ1-5	ASSLDRDQPQH
TRBV9	TRBJ2-7	ASSAAAGTRDEQY
TRBV10-2	TRBJ1-6	ASSVRDSYNSPLH
TRBV6-6	TRBJ2-2	ASKQQGNTGELF
TRBV6-5	TRBJ2-5	ASSLAETQY
TRBV28	TRBJ1-3	ASSAGQFGNTIY
TRBV27	TRBJ2-1	ASSLRQGPYNEQF
TRBV6-5	TRBJ2-7	ASSFSGGQPYEQY
TRBV11-2	TRBJ2-1	ASSFVGANEQF
TRBV19	TRBJ2-1	ASSKGEGQRHNEQF
TRBV11-2	TRBJ2-5	ASSLVGTSGLQETQY
TRBV7-9	TRBJ2-3	ASRASGGGADTQY
TRBV19	TRBJ2-1	ASSTTPGLAGSWQF
TRBV19	TRBJ1-3	ASGDRRNTIY